This T cell receptor (beta chain) derives from a study of breast tumors, draining lymph nodes, adjacent tissues. Axillary draining lymph nodes of breast cancer patients supplied the node samples. Germline CDR1 reads SGHNT; CDR2 reads YENEEA. This CDR3 has 16 residues. The V end was cut by 3 bases, the J end by 7 bases, with 19 bases between. TCRdb processed the multiplex PCR reads anew with MiXCR; each CDR3 protein has one entry. The repertoire has approximately 230,000 distinct CDR3 sequences, 30% to 35% of them found once; the top ten carry 3% to 4.5%. This clonotype has a single count. This clonotype was obtained from a female donor with breast cancer. Some clones in this sample may be carry-over from other donors' samples. Sequenced: axillary lymph node tissue. The chain carries TRBV11-3 and TRBJ2-4; D tentatively reads TRBD1 or TRBD2 (6 bases each). Here the CDR3 reads CASSLGGTGERNIQYF. CDR3 DNA sequence: TGTGCCAGCAGCTTGGGGGGCACCGGGGAGAGGAACATTCAGTACTTC.